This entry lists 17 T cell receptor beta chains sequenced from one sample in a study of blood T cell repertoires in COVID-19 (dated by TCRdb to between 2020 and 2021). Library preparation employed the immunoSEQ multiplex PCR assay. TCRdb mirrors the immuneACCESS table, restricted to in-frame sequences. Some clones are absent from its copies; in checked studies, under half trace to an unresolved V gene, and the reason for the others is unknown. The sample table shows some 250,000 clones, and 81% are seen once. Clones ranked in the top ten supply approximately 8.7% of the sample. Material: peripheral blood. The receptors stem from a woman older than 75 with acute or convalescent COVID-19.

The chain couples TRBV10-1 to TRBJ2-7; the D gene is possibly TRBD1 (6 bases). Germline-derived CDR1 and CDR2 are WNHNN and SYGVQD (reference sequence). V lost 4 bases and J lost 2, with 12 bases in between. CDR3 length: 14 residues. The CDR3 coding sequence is TGCGCCAGCAGTGGGACAGTGAGGCCCTACGAGCAGTACTTC. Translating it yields CASSGTVRPYEQYF.

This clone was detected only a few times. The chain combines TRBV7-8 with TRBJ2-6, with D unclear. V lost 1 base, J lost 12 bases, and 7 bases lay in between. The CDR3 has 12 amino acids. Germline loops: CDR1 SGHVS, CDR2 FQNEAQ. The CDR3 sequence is CASSLGQSVLTF. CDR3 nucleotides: TGTGCCAGCAGCTTAGGACAAAGCGTCCTGACTTTC.

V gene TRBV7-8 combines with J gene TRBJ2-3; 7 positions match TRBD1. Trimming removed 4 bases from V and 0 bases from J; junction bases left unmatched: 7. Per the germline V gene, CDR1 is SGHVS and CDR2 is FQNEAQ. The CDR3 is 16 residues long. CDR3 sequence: CASSSRRGRSTDTQYF. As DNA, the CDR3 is TGTGCCAGCAGCTCCCGTAGGGGGCGAAGCACAGATACGCAGTATTTT.

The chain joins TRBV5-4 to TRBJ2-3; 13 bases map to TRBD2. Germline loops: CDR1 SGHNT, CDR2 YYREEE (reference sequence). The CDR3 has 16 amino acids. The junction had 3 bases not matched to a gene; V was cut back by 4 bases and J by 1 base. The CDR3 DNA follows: TGTGCCAGCAGCCTCGGACTAGCGGGAGGCACAGATACGCAGTATTTT. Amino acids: CASSLGLAGGTDTQYF.

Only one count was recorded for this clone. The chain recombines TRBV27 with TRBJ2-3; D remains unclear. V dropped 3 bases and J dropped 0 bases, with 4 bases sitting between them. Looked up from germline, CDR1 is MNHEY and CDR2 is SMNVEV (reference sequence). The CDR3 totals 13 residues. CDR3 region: CASSFSSTDTQYF. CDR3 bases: TGTGCCAGCAGTTTCTCTAGCACAGATACGCAGTATTTT.

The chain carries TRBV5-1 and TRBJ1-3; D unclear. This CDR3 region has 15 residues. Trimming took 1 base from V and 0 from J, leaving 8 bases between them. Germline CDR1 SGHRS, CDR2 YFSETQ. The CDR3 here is CASSLSGHSGNTIYF. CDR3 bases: TGCGCCAGCAGCTTGAGTGGCCACTCTGGAAACACCATATATTTT.

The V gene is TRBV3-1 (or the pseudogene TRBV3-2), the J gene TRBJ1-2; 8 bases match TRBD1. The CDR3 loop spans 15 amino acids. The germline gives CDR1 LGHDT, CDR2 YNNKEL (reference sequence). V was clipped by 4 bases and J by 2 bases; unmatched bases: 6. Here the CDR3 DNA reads TGTGCCAGCAGCCCCCGGACAGGGACAAACTATGGCTACACCTTC. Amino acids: CASSPRTGTNYGYTF.

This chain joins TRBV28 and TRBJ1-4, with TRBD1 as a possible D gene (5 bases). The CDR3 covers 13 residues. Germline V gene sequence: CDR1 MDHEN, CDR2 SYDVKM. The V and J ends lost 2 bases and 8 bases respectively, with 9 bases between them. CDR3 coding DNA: TGTGCCAGCAGTTTAGGAGGGGCGGAAAAACTGTTTTTT. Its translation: CASSLGGAEKLFF.

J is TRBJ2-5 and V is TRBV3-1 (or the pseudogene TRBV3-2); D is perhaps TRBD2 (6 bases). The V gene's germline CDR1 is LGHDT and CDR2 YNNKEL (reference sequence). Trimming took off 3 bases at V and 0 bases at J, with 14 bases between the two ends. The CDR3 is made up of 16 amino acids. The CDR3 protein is CASSQGGLGNQETQYF. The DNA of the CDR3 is TGTGCCAGCAGCCAGGGGGGTCTTGGAAACCAAGAGACCCAGTACTTC.

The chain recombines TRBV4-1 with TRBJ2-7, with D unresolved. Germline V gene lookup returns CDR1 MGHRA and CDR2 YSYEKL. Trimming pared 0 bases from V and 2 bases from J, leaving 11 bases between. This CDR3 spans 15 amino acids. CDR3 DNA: TGCGCCAGCAGCCAAGAGCCTAGTATAGCCTACGAGCAGTACTTC. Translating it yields CASSQEPSIAYEQYF.

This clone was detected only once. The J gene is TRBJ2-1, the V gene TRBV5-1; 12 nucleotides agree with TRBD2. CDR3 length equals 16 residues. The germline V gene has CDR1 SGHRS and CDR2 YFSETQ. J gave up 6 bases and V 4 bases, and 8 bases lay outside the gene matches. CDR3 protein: CASSPRLAGASNEQFF. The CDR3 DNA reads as TGCGCCAGCAGCCCTCGACTAGCGGGGGCCAGCAATGAGCAGTTCTTC.

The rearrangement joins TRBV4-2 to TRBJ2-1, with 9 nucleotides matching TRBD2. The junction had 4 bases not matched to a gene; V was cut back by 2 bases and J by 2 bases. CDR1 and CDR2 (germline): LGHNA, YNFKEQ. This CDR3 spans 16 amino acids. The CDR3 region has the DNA TGTGCCAGCAGCCAAACAGCGGGGGGCGCCTACAATGAGCAGTTCTTC. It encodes CASSQTAGGAYNEQFF.

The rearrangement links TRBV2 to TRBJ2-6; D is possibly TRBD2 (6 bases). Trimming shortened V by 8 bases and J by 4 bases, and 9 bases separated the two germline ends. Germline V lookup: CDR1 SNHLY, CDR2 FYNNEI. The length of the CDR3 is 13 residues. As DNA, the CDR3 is TGTGCCAGCGGGGGGACCGGGGCCAACGTCCTGACTTTC. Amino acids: CASGGTGANVLTF.

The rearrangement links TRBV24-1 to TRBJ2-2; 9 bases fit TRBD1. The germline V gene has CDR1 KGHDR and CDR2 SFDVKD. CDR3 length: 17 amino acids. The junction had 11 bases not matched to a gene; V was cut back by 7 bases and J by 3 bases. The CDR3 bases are TGTGCCACCAGACCCTCGCCGGGACAGGGTCACACCGGGGAGCTGTTTTTT. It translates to CATRPSPGQGHTGELFF.

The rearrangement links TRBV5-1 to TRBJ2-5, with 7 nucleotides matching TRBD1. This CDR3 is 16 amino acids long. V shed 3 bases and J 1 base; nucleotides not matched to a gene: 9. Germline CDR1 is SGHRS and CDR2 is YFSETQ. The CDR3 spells CASSSGTDSVQETQYF. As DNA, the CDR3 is TGCGCCAGCAGCTCTGGGACAGATTCGGTCCAAGAGACCCAGTACTTC.

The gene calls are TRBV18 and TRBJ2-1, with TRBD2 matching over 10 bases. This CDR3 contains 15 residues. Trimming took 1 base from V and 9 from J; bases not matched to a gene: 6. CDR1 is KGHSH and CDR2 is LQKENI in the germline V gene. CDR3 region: CASSPQSGGALEQFF. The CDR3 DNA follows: TGTGCCAGCTCACCACAGAGCGGGGGGGCTCTTGAGCAGTTCTTC.

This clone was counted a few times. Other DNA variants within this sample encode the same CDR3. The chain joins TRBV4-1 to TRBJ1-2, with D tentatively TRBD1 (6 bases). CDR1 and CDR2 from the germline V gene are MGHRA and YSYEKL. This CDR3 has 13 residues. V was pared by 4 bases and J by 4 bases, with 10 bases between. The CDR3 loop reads CASSRTDLYGYTF. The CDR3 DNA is TGCGCCAGCAGCCGGACAGACCTCTATGGCTACACCTTC.